Listed below are T cell receptor beta chains from one sample, sequenced in a study of shared clonotypes between healthy human individuals. TCRdb's table, derived via immunoSEQ multiplex PCR, lists solely in-frame clones and lacks some. The table records about 2 million clones, about 95% of them present only once. The sample comprised naive CD8+ T cells sorted from blood. These receptors came from a man aged 18-30 years in good health. The CDR3 runs from the conserved cysteine through the conserved F or W. D genes are given only for firm matches.

CDR3 length | V gene | D gene | CDR3 protein
13 | TRBV4-1 | - | CASSLFRDGELFF
14 | TRBV5-8 | - | CASSFRQLNTEAFF
13 | TRBV27 | - | CASSLGHLYEQYF
19 | TRBV4-3 | TRBD1 | CASSPTEWTGVFSYNEQFF
17 | TRBV10-2 | - | CASRTRESGPPQVEAFF
17 | TRBV27 | - | CASSLLNPRGSGNTIYF
11 | TRBV5-5 | - | CASSLGAEQFF
16 | TRBV7-9 | - | CASSLWYREITDTQYF
15 | TRBV6-6 | TRBD2 | CASTISGGPKDTQYF
11 | TRBV7-2 | - | CASSRTYEQYF
13 | TRBV27 | - | CASSLTARYEQYF
18 | TRBV4-1 | TRBD1 | CASSHSPGQVNSNQPQHF